This TCR beta chain was profiled in a study of regulatory T cells in long-lasting Graves disease. Study-wide results and limits: Between persistent patients, thousands of public clonotypes were shared, exceeding the 950 to 1,000 shared between new patients. Persistent disease was associated with favored TRBV28 usage and with favored use of TRBJ1-2 and TRBJ2-5. TCR diversity in persistent Graves' patients was below that of newly diagnosed ones.

Relying on iRepertoire HTBI primers and Arm-PCR of CDR3 regions, the team built TCR beta libraries. TCRdb re-called the multiplex PCR reads with MiXCR, one entry per CDR3 protein. Of about 220,000 distinct CDR3 sequences in the sample, around a fifth were seen once. In its sample, this clonotype was seen many times. Its antigen is not known. Sample time point: newly diagnosed GD, antithyroid drugs for less than 3 months. From PBMCs, RNA was extracted and then used to make the TCR library. Graves' disease diagnosis used American Thyroid Association guidelines. The CDR3 is 16 amino acids. Trimming removed 0 bases from V and 4 bases from J; junction bases left unmatched: 5. The germline CDR1 and CDR2 sequences are SNHLY and FYNNEI. The same data also went into a second study, on T cells in Graves' hyperthyroidism and ophthalmopathy.

The chain has TRBV2 and TRBJ1-5, with 8 bases identical to TRBD1. This sequence originates from a woman aged 25 to 39 with Graves disease. The source material was peripheral blood mononuclear cells (PBMCs), sampled at new diagnosis, from a patient treated with antithyroid drugs. CDR3 protein: CASSEAGQGANQPQHF. The CDR3 bases are TGTGCCAGCAGTGAAGCGGGCCAGGGGGCGAATCAGCCCCAGCATTTT.